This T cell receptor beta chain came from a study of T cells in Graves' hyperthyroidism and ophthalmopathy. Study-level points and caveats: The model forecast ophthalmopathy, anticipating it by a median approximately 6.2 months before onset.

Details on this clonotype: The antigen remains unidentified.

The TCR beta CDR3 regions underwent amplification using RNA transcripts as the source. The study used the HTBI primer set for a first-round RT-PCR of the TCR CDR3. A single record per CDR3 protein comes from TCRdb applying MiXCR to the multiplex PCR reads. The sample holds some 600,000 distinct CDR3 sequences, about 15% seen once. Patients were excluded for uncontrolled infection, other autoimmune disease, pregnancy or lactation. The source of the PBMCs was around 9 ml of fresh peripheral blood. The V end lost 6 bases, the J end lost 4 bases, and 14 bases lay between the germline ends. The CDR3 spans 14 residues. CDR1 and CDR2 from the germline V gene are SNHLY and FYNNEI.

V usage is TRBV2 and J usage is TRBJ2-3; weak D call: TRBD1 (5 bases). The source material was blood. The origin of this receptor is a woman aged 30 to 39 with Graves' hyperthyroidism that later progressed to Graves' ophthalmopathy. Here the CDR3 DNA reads TGTGCCAGCAGCTTAGCCCCCAGGGCAGATACGCAGTATTTT. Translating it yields CASSLAPRADTQYF.